These 13 T cell receptor beta chains were all obtained from the same sample, sequenced in a study of identifying expanded T cells in peripheral blood. TCRdb's copy holds only in-frame clones and misses some; the assay was immunoSEQ multiplex PCR. This sample has over 100,000 clones; around 88% occur once, and the top ten carry less than 15%. Sequencing was done on a sample of blood. Receptors were obtained from a person aged 18 to 75 in good health.

This clone appeared once. The J gene is TRBJ2-7, the V gene TRBV10-3, with TRBD1 identical over 8 bases. The J segment lost 3 bases and the V segment lost 3 bases, leaving 7 bases of the junction unmatched. CDR3 length: 15 residues. Germline-derived CDR1 and CDR2 are ENHRY and SYGVKD. The CDR3 sequence is CAISDDRGVGYEQYF. CDR3 sequence (DNA): TGTGCCATCAGTGACGACAGGGGAGTCGGCTACGAGCAGTACTTC.

J is TRBJ2-1 and V is TRBV18; D unclear. CDR3 size: 14 residues. Germline CDR1 and CDR2: KGHSH and LQKENI. Trimming pared 6 bases from V and 6 bases from J, leaving 15 bases between. Here the CDR3 DNA reads TGTGCCAGCTCGCGTCCTCCGGGTTCCAATGAGCAGTTCTTC. Protein sequence: CASSRPPGSNEQFF. The variable domain in full, with the rest retrieved from reference TRBV18 and TRBJ2-1, is NAGVMQNPRHLVRRRGQEARLRCSPMKGHSHVYWYRQLPEEGLKFMVYLQKENIIDESGMPKERFSAEFPKEGPSILRIQQVVRGDSAAYFCASSRPPGSNEQFFGPGTRLTVL.

The V gene is TRBV4-2, the J gene TRBJ2-1; D is undetermined. Germline V gene lookup returns CDR1 LGHNA and CDR2 YNFKEQ. The CDR3 covers 15 residues. Trimming left V 0 bases short and J 4 bases short, with 10 bases between. The CDR3 is CASSQDMGKYNEQFF. For the CDR3, the DNA is TGTGCCAGCAGCCAAGATATGGGAAAGTACAATGAGCAGTTCTTC.

The chain joins TRBV10-1 to TRBJ1-1; 7 bases agree with TRBD1. The junction had 6 bases not matched to a gene; V was cut back by 6 bases and J by 5 bases. Germline CDR1 WNHNN, CDR2 SYGVQD (reference sequence). The length of the CDR3 is 13 residues. The CDR3 is CASSRQGRTEAFF. CDR3 bases: TGCGCCAGCAGCCGACAGGGCAGAACTGAAGCTTTCTTT.

This clone was found a few times. J is TRBJ1-5 and V is TRBV19; D remains unclear. CDR1 is LNHDA, CDR2 SQIVND, per germline (reference sequence). V was pared by 1 base and J by 4 bases, with 5 bases between. The length of the CDR3 is 13 residues. The CDR3 coding sequence is TGTGCCAGTAGTATAGCGGCGAATCAGCCCCAGCATTTT. Translation gives CASSIAANQPQHF.

The gene calls are TRBV5-1 and TRBJ1-5; D is possibly TRBD1 (5 bases). Trimming shortened V by 0 bases and J by 0 bases, and 7 bases separated the two germline ends. CDR1 and CDR2 (germline): SGHRS, YFSETQ. CDR3 length: 15 amino acids. The CDR3 DNA reads as TGCGCCAGCAGCTTGGGACAGAATAGCAATCAGCCCCAGCATTTT. Its protein product is CASSLGQNSNQPQHF.

The chain links TRBV7-6 to TRBJ2-5, with 9 bases identical to TRBD1. J gave up 5 bases and V 6 bases, and 7 bases lay outside the gene matches. Germline V gene data show CDR1 as SGHVS and CDR2 as FNYEAQ. The CDR3 runs to 14 residues. CDR3: CASRRGTGFETQYF. CDR3 nucleotides: TGTGCCAGCAGGCGGGGGACAGGGTTCGAGACCCAGTACTTC.

The genes are TRBV25-1 and TRBJ2-7; 8 bases align to TRBD1. This CDR3 comprises 14 residues. V lost 5 bases and J lost 3; bases outside the gene matches: 6. Germline V gene data show CDR1 as MGHDK and CDR2 as SYGVNS. DNA of the CDR3: TGTGCCAGCAGTCCCGGACAGGGATACTACGAGCAGTACTTC. This translates into CASSPGQGYYEQYF.

The CDR3, as DNA: TGTGCCAGCAGTGCGACTAGCGGAGCTATTTGGGAGCAGTACTTC. This codes for CASSATSGAIWEQYF. The V and J genes are TRBV25-1 and TRBJ2-7; 9 positions match TRBD2. CDR3 length: 15 amino acids. CDR1 is MGHDK and CDR2 is SYGVNS in the germline V gene. Germline trimming cut 4 bases from V and 7 bases from J; bases unmatched to any gene: 11.

J is TRBJ2-1 and V is TRBV5-4; D gene unclear. There are 14 residues in the CDR3. V was clipped by 0 bases and J by 6 bases, with 10 bases between them. Per the germline V gene, CDR1 is SGHNT and CDR2 is YYREEE (reference sequence). CDR3: CASSLDLTTNEQFF. CDR3 in DNA: TGTGCCAGCAGCTTGGATTTAACGACCAATGAGCAGTTCTTC.

The chain couples TRBV6-6 to TRBJ1-1; tentative D call: TRBD1 (5 bases). From germline, CDR1 is MNHNY and CDR2 SVGAGI (reference sequence). V was shortened by 2 bases and J by 0 bases, with 13 bases between the two germline ends. This CDR3 spans 16 amino acids. CDR3 in DNA: TGTGCCAGCAGTTACCCGACAGACGCTCTGAACACTGAAGCTTTCTTT. Its translation is CASSYPTDALNTEAFF.

This clone was counted between two and nine times. V and J are TRBV5-1 and TRBJ2-2, with D perhaps matching TRBD2 (7 bases). This CDR3 region has 17 residues. Trimming took 0 bases from V and 4 from J, leaving 16 bases between them. CDR1 is SGHRS and CDR2 is YFSETQ in the germline V gene. CDR3 loop: CASSLAWGGRGTGELFF. The CDR3, as DNA: TGCGCCAGCAGCTTGGCCTGGGGGGGGCGAGGCACCGGGGAGCTGTTTTTT.

The gene calls are TRBV18 and TRBJ2-1; D tentatively reads TRBD1 or TRBD2 (7 bases each). Germline CDR1 KGHSH, CDR2 LQKENI. Between the trimmed V and J ends, which lost 0 bases and 7 bases, there was a span of 13 bases. The CDR3 sequence is 15 residues long. The CDR3 loop is CASSPPVRGGNEQFF. The CDR3 DNA follows: TGTGCCAGCTCACCACCGGTCAGGGGGGGAAATGAGCAGTTCTTC.